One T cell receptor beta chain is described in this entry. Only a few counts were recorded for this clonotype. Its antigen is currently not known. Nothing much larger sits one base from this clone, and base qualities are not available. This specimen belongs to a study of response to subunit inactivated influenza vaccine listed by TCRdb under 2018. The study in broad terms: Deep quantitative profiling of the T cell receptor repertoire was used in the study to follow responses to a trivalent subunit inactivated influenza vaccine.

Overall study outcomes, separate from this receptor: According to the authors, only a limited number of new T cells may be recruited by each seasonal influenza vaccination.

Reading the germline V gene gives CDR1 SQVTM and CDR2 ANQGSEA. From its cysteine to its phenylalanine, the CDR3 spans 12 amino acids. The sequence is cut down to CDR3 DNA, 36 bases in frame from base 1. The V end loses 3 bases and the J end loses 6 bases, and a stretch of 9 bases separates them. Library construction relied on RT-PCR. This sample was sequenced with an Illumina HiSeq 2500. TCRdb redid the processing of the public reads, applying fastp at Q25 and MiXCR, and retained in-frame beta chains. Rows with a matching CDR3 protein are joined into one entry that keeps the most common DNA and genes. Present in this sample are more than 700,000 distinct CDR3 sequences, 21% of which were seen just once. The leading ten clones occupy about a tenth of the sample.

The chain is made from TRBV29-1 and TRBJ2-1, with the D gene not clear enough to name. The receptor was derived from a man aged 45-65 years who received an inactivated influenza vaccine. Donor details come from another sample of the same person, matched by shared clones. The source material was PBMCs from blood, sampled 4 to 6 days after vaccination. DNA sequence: TGCAGCGTTGAGTCTCCCACCAATGAGCAGTTCTTC. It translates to CSVESPTNEQFF.